The entry below gives a single TCR beta chain sequence along with its context. Its antigen remains unknown. These data come from a study of cytomegalovirus exposure and HLA in healthy donors. Study outcomes and limitations: The tendency of first-cohort TCR clusters to co-occur in the 120 or so validation repertoires emerged from a later analysis. Cytomegalovirus status, reportedly, was diagnosed with high specificity and sensitivity by the classifier. Through in vitro validation, three CMV-associated chains were shown to be specific for CMV antigens.

Measured with immunoSEQ multiplex PCR; TCRdb has only the in-frame clones, and not every one. The sample has approximately 60,000 clones, around 90% seen once; the top ten hold more than 2.5%. The donors belonged to the roughly 130-subject validation cohort, separate from the roughly 700-subject first cohort. This receptor was obtained from a young man in good health and CMV-seronegative. The sequenced sample was PBMCs.

This CDR3 reads CASSDRGYEKLFF. CDR3 nucleotides: TGTGCCAGCAGTGACAGGGGATATGAAAAACTGTTTTTT. The chain is built from TRBV28 and TRBJ1-4, with 8 positions matching TRBD1. There are 13 residues in the CDR3. CDR1 and CDR2 (germline): MDHEN, SYDVKM. The junction had 2 bases not matched to a gene; V was cut back by 5 bases and J by 6 bases.